These T cell receptor beta chains were read from a single sample in a study of T cells in narcolepsy. Repertoires were generated with immunoSEQ multiplex PCR, while TCRdb's copy carries only in-frame clones and drops some. Found here are about 32,000 clones, roughly 79% of them singletons; the top ten hold roughly 3.5%. The specimen sequenced was memory (CD45RA-) CD4+ T cells from blood. These receptors were obtained from a human donor in good health. Both conserved end residues are part of each CDR3. A D gene is named only where the DNA matches it firmly. Clone size is stated in some rows and not others, as once, few, many or a class when expanded.

v_call	d_call	clone_size	j_call	cdr3_nt	cdr3_aa
TRBV15	.	.	TRBJ1-5	TGTGCCACCAGCAGGGTTAATCAGCCCCAGCATTTT	CATSRVNQPQHF
TRBV5-5	.	once	TRBJ1-2	TGTGCCAGCAGCTTGGACCTAATCTATGGCTACACCTTC	CASSLDLIYGYTF
TRBV6-1	TRBD1	.	TRBJ1-5	TGTGCCAGCAGTGAAGTTGCAGGGGGAAGACAGCCCCAGCATTTT	CASSEVAGGRQPQHF
TRBV9	TRBD1	once	TRBJ2-7	TGTGCCAGCAGCTCAGACAGGGGCCTCGGCCTGCGGGAGCAGTACTTC	CASSSDRGLGLREQYF
TRBV6-5	TRBD1	few	TRBJ1-1	TGTGCCAGCAGTTCCGGACAGGGGGGAAAAAACACTGAAGCTTTCTTT	CASSSGQGGKNTEAFF
TRBV7-9	TRBD1	.	TRBJ2-7	TGTGCCAGCAGCTTAGGAGGGACAGGGGGAAATTACGAGCAGTACTTC	CASSLGGTGGNYEQYF
TRBV7-2	.	.	TRBJ2-5	TGTGCCAGCAGCTTATTCAGGGAAGAGACCCAGTACTTC	CASSLFREETQYF
TRBV6-1	.	.	TRBJ2-7	TGTGCCAGCAGTGTAACCTGGGCACCTACCTACGAGCAGTACTTC	CASSVTWAPTYEQYF
TRBV5-4	TRBD1	once	TRBJ2-6	TGTGCCAGCAGCTCGGACAGGGGGCTTGAAGGGGCCAACGTCCTGACTTTC	CASSSDRGLEGANVLTF
TRBV6-1	TRBD2	.	TRBJ2-3	TGTGCCAGCAGCGACAGCGGGAGTGGCGAAGATACGCAGTATTTT	CASSDSGSGEDTQYF
TRBV6-6	.	.	TRBJ1-1	TGTGCCAGCAATAACCAACAGGGTTCGGCTTTCTTT	CASNNQQGSAFF
TRBV6-1	.	.	TRBJ1-2	TGTGCCAGCAGTGAAAGGTCGGGTGGGGGGCAAGGCTATGGCTACACCTTC	CASSERSGGGQGYGYTF
TRBV2	.	.	TRBJ2-7	TGTGCCAGCGAGGGAGTTGGCTCCTACGAGCAGTACTTC	CASEGVGSYEQYF
TRBV5-1	.	.	TRBJ1-1	TGCGCCAGCAGCTTGGGTGCGGCGAACACTGAAGCTTTCTTT	CASSLGAANTEAFF
TRBV7-8	TRBD1	.	TRBJ1-5	TGTGCCAGCAGCTCGGACAGGGGCAATCAGCCCCAGCATTTT	CASSSDRGNQPQHF
TRBV2	TRBD1	.	TRBJ2-5	TGTGCCAGCAGTTCTCTTTCTGGGAGACAGGGCGAGACCCAGTACTTC	CASSSLSGRQGETQYF
TRBV19	.	.	TRBJ2-1	TGTGCCAGTAGTATTCAGACCGGGACATGGAACAATGAGCAGTTCTTC	CASSIQTGTWNNEQFF
TRBV5-1	TRBD2	.	TRBJ2-1	TGCGCCAGCAGCTTGGCTAGCGGTAACTACAATGAGCAGTTCTTC	CASSLASGNYNEQFF
TRBV5-1	TRBD2	.	TRBJ2-5	TGCGCCAGCAGCTGGTGGGGGGGAGAGACCCAGTACTTC	CASSWWGGETQYF
TRBV10-2	.	.	TRBJ2-7	TGCGCCAGCAGTGAGTGCAGGCCCCCAGCCTGCGAGCAGTACTTC	CASSECRPPACEQYF
TRBV19	.	once	TRBJ2-4	TGTGCCAGTAGTACAGAGTTTCTAGCCAAAAACATTCAGTACTTC	CASSTEFLAKNIQYF
TRBV5-1	.	.	TRBJ2-3	TGCGCCAGCAGCTTGGAGGGATTGGCCCGGACAGATACGCAGTATTTT	CASSLEGLARTDTQYF
TRBV6-1	TRBD1	.	TRBJ1-1	TGTGCCAGCAGGGGACAGTCCATGAACACTGAAGCTTTCTTT	CASRGQSMNTEAFF
TRBV5-1	TRBD1	.	TRBJ1-1	TGCGCCAGCAGCTGGTCCGGGACAGGGGACACTGAAGCTTTCTTT	CASSWSGTGDTEAFF
TRBV15	.	few	TRBJ1-1	TGTGCCACCAGCAGAGATCAGGGAAATGAAGCTTTCTTT	CATSRDQGNEAFF
TRBV15	.	.	TRBJ2-7	TGTGCCACCAGCAGCCCTCCTAGGGGGAAGGTTCCTTACGAGCAGTACTTC	CATSSPPRGKVPYEQYF
TRBV15	.	.	TRBJ2-5	TGTGCCACCAGCAGAGTTGGGGGCAGGCTGGCTGGGGAGACCCAGTACTTC	CATSRVGGRLAGETQYF
TRBV19	TRBD1	.	TRBJ1-5	TGTGCCAGTAGTATCCCGACAGGGGGGATGGTTGGCAATCAGCCCCAGCATTTT	CASSIPTGGMVGNQPQHF
TRBV11-2	.	.	TRBJ1-1	TGTGCCAGCAGCTTAGATCGCTTGGGCAGGGGCACTGAAGCTTTCTTT	CASSLDRLGRGTEAFF
TRBV6-5	.	.	TRBJ2-7	TGTGCCAGCAGTTACTCACCGGGTGGGCCCTACGAGCAGTACTTC	CASSYSPGGPYEQYF
TRBV30	.	.	TRBJ2-7	TGTGCCTGGAGCGGGAGCTTTTCCTACGAGCAGTACTTC	CAWSGSFSYEQYF
TRBV30	.	.	TRBJ2-7	TGTGCCTGGAGCCATCCGGGGGCCTACGAGCAGTACTTC	CAWSHPGAYEQYF
TRBV10-3	.	.	TRBJ1-1	TGTGCCTCAACAACCGACCCAAAGGGCACTGAAGCTTTCTTT	CASTTDPKGTEAFF
TRBV10-3	TRBD1	few	TRBJ1-3	TGTGCCATCAGTGGGGACAGTTATGGAAACACCATATATTTT	CAISGDSYGNTIYF
TRBV7-9	.	.	TRBJ2-7	TGTGCCAGCCTAGGGCTAGCAGCCTACGAGCAATACTTC	CASLGLAAYEQYF
TRBV5-1	.	once	TRBJ2-7	TGCGCCAGCAGCTTGGCCGTGGGAAACGGCTACGAGCAGTACTTC	CASSLAVGNGYEQYF
TRBV7-9	.	.	TRBJ1-1	TGTGCCAGCAGCAAGGGACTCACTATCTTGAACACTGAAGCTTTCTTT	CASSKGLTILNTEAFF
TRBV2	.	.	TRBJ2-7	TGTGCCAGCAGTGAAGCGCTCCACGAGCAGTACTTC	CASSEALHEQYF
TRBV4-2	.	few	TRBJ2-3	TGTGCCAGCAGCTTGCCCGCAGATACGCAGTATTTT	CASSLPADTQYF
TRBV11-2	.	.	TRBJ1-3	TGTGCCAGCAGCTCCGCTTTGGGCTCTGGAAACACCATATATTTT	CASSSALGSGNTIYF
TRBV20-1	.	.	TRBJ2-1	TGCAGTGCTCGGGGTCACAATGAGCAGTTCTTC	CSARGHNEQFF
TRBV7-9	.	.	TRBJ1-2	TGTGCCAGCAGCCGGGACACATATGGCTACACCTTC	CASSRDTYGYTF
TRBV5-1	TRBD2	.	TRBJ2-5	TGCGCCAGCGGAACTAGCGGGAGGGCCGAAGAGACCCAGTACTTC	CASGTSGRAEETQYF
TRBV30	.	.	TRBJ1-1	TGTGCCTGGAGTGTACTACGGAACACTGAAGCTTTCTTT	CAWSVLRNTEAFF
TRBV30	.	.	TRBJ2-7	TGTGCCTGGAGTGTCTCCGGGACAGCGGGCTACGAGCAGTACTTC	CAWSVSGTAGYEQYF
TRBV19	.	.	TRBJ2-2	TGTGCCAGTAGTGTTGGCTCCTGGGAGCTGTTTTTT	CASSVGSWELFF
TRBV4-2	TRBD2	.	TRBJ2-7	TGTGCCAGCAGCCCCTCGACTAGCGGCCTTACCTACGAGCAGTACTTC	CASSPSTSGLTYEQYF